The rows below give T cell receptor beta chains drawn from one sample of a study of blood T cell repertoires in COVID-19. The data were produced by immunoSEQ multiplex PCR, yet TCRdb's version contains in-frame clones alone and is incomplete. The sample records 170,000 or so clones, over 80% being singletons. The sample consisted of peripheral blood. All receptors derive from a woman aged 40 to 55 with COVID-19, enrolled during active disease. Both conserved end residues are part of each CDR3. A D gene is named only where the DNA matches it firmly. Clone size, where shown, is once, few, many, or a class for clones that have expanded.

TRBV28	few	TRBD2	TRBJ2-1	TGTGCCAGCAAAAGCGGGAGCTCCTACAATGAGCAGTTCTTC	CASKSGSSYNEQFF
TRBV18	NA	TRBD2	TRBJ2-7	TGTGCCAGCTCCCCACGCCCGCGGGAGCTTGACGAGCAGTACTTC	CASSPRPRELDEQYF
TRBV7-9	NA	NA	TRBJ1-6	TGTGCCAGCAGCCCTAAATCGAAGAGCTCCTATAATTCACCCCTCCACTTT	CASSPKSKSSYNSPLHF
TRBV28	NA	TRBD2	TRBJ2-3	TGTGCCAGCAGCCCGAGGGACAGGGGATGGACTAGCGGGAGGGTAGATACGCAGTATTTT	CASSPRDRGWTSGRVDTQYF
TRBV5-1	NA	TRBD1	TRBJ1-1	TGCGCCAGCAGCTTCGACTCGATCCGGGACAGGGGGCAAATGAACACTGAAGCTTTCTTT	CASSFDSIRDRGQMNTEAFF
TRBV7-2	NA	TRBD1	TRBJ1-1	TGTGCCAGCAGCCCATCGCGACGAGGGACAGGGGTCACTGAAGCTTTCTTT	CASSPSRRGTGVTEAFF
TRBV29-1	NA	TRBD1	TRBJ2-1	TGCAGCGAACTAAGGACAGGTTACAATGAGCAGTTCTTC	CSELRTGYNEQFF
TRBV24-1	NA	TRBD2	TRBJ2-5	TGTGCCACCAGCGACGGACTAGCCTCCTTTAAAGAGACCCAGTACTTC	CATSDGLASFKETQYF
TRBV18	NA	NA	TRBJ1-1	TGTGCCAGCTCACCACAGGGGACACTGAACACTGAAGCTTTCTTT	CASSPQGTLNTEAFF
TRBV2	NA	NA	TRBJ1-5	TGTGCCAGCAAACAGGATAGCAATCAGCCCCAGCATTTT	CASKQDSNQPQHF
TRBV7-3	NA	TRBD2	TRBJ2-1	TGTGCCAGCAGCACCGAGCGGGGACCCTACAATGAGCAGTTCTTC	CASSTERGPYNEQFF
TRBV10-3	NA	TRBD1	TRBJ2-4	TGTGCCATCAGTGGGGCTACAGGGGCCCGGCCCAAAAACATTCAGTACTTC	CAISGATGARPKNIQYF
TRBV6-6	NA	TRBD2	TRBJ2-5	TGTGCCAGCAGTCCTCAAAACCCTGGGCTAGCGGGAGGGGGGGAGACCCAGTACTTC	CASSPQNPGLAGGGETQYF
TRBV11-2	NA	NA	TRBJ2-4	TGTGCCAGCAGCTTATCAGTAGCCAAAAACATTCAGTACTTC	CASSLSVAKNIQYF
TRBV11-2	NA	NA	TRBJ2-5	TGTGCCAGCACCGCAACGGGGACCCAGTACTTC	CASTATGTQYF
TRBV6-5	once	NA	TRBJ1-2	TGTGCGAGCTGCCAGGAAGGATATGGCTACACCTTC	CASCQEGYGYTF
TRBV18	NA	NA	TRBJ1-2	TGTGCCAGCTCCCCCGGACAGGGCTACACCTTC	CASSPGQGYTF
TRBV10-3	NA	TRBD1	TRBJ2-7	TGTGCCATCAGTGAGGCCCCGGACAGGGGGGACTACGAGCAGTACTTC	CAISEAPDRGDYEQYF
TRBV5-6	NA	TRBD1	TRBJ1-1	TGTGCCAGCAGCTTGGGACAGGGGGCTACTGAAGCTTTCTTT	CASSLGQGATEAFF
TRBV19	NA	TRBD1	TRBJ2-7	TGTGCCAGTAGTCGACAGGGTATTAGGGACGAGCAGTACTTC	CASSRQGIRDEQYF
TRBV13	few	NA	TRBJ1-1	TGTGCCAGCAGCTTACGGGGTTACACTGAAGCTTTCTTT	CASSLRGYTEAFF
TRBV11-2	NA	NA	TRBJ2-1	TGTGCCAGCAGCAGATCTTACTCAGGGGATGAGCAGTTCTTC	CASSRSYSGDEQFF
TRBV14	NA	NA	TRBJ2-5	TGTGCCAGCAGCCAAGATTCGCAGACAGGACGTTTCCAGTACTTC	CASSQDSQTGRFQYF
TRBV19	NA	TRBD1	TRBJ1-2	TGTGCCAGTAGAGGTACCGGGACAGGAATGGACTACACCTTC	CASRGTGTGMDYTF
TRBV27	once	TRBD1	TRBJ2-7	TGTGCCAGCAGTTTTAGTACGGGACAGGGTTACGAGCAGTACTTC	CASSFSTGQGYEQYF
TRBV5-1	NA	TRBD1	TRBJ1-4	TGCGCCAGCAGCTTGGTACCGGGACAGGGGTTTAATGAAAAACTGTTTTTT	CASSLVPGQGFNEKLFF
TRBV14	NA	NA	TRBJ1-1	TGTGCCAGCACCCAAAAGGTCGGGAGGACTGAAGCTTTCTTT	CASTQKVGRTEAFF
TRBV10-3	NA	NA	TRBJ1-2	TGTGCCATCAGTTATTATACGGGACTGATCGTGGGGAGGGATGGCTACACCTTC	CAISYYTGLIVGRDGYTF
TRBV5-1	NA	NA	TRBJ2-5	TGCGCCAGCAGGAGGGACTGGGAGACCCAGTACTTC	CASRRDWETQYF
TRBV5-1	NA	NA	TRBJ1-4	TGCGCCAGCAGCTTGTTGGCATCTAATGAAAAACTGTTTTTT	CASSLLASNEKLFF
TRBV7-9	NA	TRBD1	TRBJ1-5	TGTGCCAGCAGTCGACAGGTGGACAGGGGTTGGCCCCAGCATTTT	CASSRQVDRGWPQHF
TRBV27	NA	TRBD1	TRBJ1-2	TGTGCCAGCAGACGACAGGGGGCTGGCTACACCTTC	CASRRQGAGYTF
TRBV4-1	NA	NA	TRBJ2-1	TGCGCCAGCAGCCAAGTGGGGGGGGGCAAAAATGAGCAGTTCTTC	CASSQVGGGKNEQFF
TRBV4-2	NA	NA	TRBJ1-1	TGTGCCAGCAGCCGGACAGCAAAAGCTTTCTTT	CASSRTAKAFF
TRBV5-4	once	TRBD1	TRBJ1-4	TGTGCCAGCAGCTTGGAGACAGGGGGAGGCGAAAAACTGTTTTTT	CASSLETGGGEKLFF
TRBV28	NA	NA	TRBJ1-1	TGTGCCAGCACTTTAACTCGGGGAGGGGAAGCTTTCTTT	CASTLTRGGEAFF
TRBV15	once	NA	TRBJ1-5	TGTGCCACCAGCAGAGACTCCTCGGGCAATCAGCCCCAGCATTTT	CATSRDSSGNQPQHF
TRBV19	NA	NA	TRBJ1-2	TGTGCCAGTAGTATCCCCGCAGGGGCCTATGGCTACACCTTC	CASSIPAGAYGYTF
TRBV27	NA	NA	TRBJ1-2	TGTGCCAGCAGTTTCAGGACAGCTTATGGCTACACCTTC	CASSFRTAYGYTF
TRBV7-9	NA	TRBD1	TRBJ2-5	TGTGCCAGCAGCAACGGGACAGGCTTGACCCAGTACTTC	CASSNGTGLTQYF
TRBV7-3	once	TRBD2	TRBJ2-1	TGTGCCAGCAGCCAATTAGCGGGAGGAACCTACAATGAGCAGTTCTTC	CASSQLAGGTYNEQFF
TRBV3-1/TRBV3-2	NA	TRBD1	TRBJ1-1	TGTGCCAGCAGCTGGACAGGGAACACTGAAGCTTTCTTT	CASSWTGNTEAFF
TRBV19	NA	NA	TRBJ1-5	TGTGCCAGTAGTATAGATGGCGGTTTCTCCCAGCCCCAGCATTTT	CASSIDGGFSQPQHF
TRBV28	NA	NA	TRBJ1-1	TGTGCCAGCGGGGGGGACTCTTCGAACACTGAAGCTTTCTTT	CASGGDSSNTEAFF
TRBV19	NA	NA	TRBJ1-1	TGTGCCAGTAGTAACAGACAGTCCGCTGAAGCTTTCTTT	CASSNRQSAEAFF
TRBV10-3	NA	TRBD1	TRBJ1-4	TGTGCCATCAGTGCATGGAGGACAGGGTCAGGGGAAAAACTGTTTTTT	CAISAWRTGSGEKLFF
TRBV18	NA	TRBD2	TRBJ2-5	TGTGCCAGCTCCAGGACTAGCGTCTACCAAGAGACCCAGTACTTC	CASSRTSVYQETQYF
TRBV5-1	NA	NA	TRBJ2-6	TGCGCCAGCAGCTTGGCTACAGTGGGCTCTGGGGCCAACGTCCTGACTTTC	CASSLATVGSGANVLTF
TRBV7-9	NA	NA	TRBJ2-6	TGTGCCAGCAGCACCGGGACTGGGGCCAACGTCCTGACTTTC	CASSTGTGANVLTF
TRBV3-1/TRBV3-2	NA	NA	TRBJ1-2	TGTGCCAGCAGCCAACGGCAGCGAACTGGCTACACCTTC	CASSQRQRTGYTF
TRBV5-5	NA	NA	TRBJ1-4	TGTGCCAGCAGCTCCACGGGAACTAATGAAAAACTGTTTTTT	CASSSTGTNEKLFF
TRBV7-9	NA	TRBD1	TRBJ1-1	TGTGCCAGCAGACCTGGGACAGGAGCTGAAGCTTTCTTT	CASRPGTGAEAFF
TRBV27	once	NA	TRBJ2-1	TGTGCCTCCTCTGGCCCTTGGAATGAGCAGTTCTTC	CASSGPWNEQFF
TRBV27	NA	TRBD1	TRBJ1-1	TGTGCCAGCAGTTTCCCCGGGACAGCCGTCGGCACTGAAGCTTTCTTT	CASSFPGTAVGTEAFF